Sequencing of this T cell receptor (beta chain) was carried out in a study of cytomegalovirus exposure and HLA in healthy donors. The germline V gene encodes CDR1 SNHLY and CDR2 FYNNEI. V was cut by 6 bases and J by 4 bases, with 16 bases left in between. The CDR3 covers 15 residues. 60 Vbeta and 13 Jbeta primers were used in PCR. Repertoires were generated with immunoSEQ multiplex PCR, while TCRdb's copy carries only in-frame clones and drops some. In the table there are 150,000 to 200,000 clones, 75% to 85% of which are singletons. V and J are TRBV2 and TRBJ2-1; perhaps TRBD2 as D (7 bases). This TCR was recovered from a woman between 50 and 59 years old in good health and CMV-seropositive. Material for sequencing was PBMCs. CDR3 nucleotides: TGTGCCAGCAGGCGGGCGGGGGCCGTGTACAATGAGCAGTTCTTC. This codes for CASRRAGAVYNEQFF. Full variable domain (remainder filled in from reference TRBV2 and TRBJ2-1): EPEVTQTPSHQVTQMGQEVILRCVPISNHLYFYWYRQILGQKVEFLVSFYNNEISEKSEIFDDQFSVERPDGSNFTLKIRSTKLEDSAMYFCASRRAGAVYNEQFFGPGTRLTVL.